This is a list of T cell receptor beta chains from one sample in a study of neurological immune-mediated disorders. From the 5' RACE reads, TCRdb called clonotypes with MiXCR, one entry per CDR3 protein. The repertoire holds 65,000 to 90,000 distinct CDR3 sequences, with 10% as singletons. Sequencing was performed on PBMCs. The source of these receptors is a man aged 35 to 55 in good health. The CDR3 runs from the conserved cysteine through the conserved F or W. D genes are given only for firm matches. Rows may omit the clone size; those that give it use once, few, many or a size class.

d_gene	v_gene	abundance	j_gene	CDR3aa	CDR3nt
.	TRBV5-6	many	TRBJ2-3	CASSPGGVGADTQYF	TGTGCCAGCAGCCCCGGAGGTGTCGGGGCAGATACGCAGTATTTT
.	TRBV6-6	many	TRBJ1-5	CASTKNRDQPQHF	TGTGCCAGCACCAAGAACAGAGATCAGCCCCAGCATTTT
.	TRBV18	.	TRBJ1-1	CASSPTRYTEAFF	TGTGCCAGCTCACCAACCAGGTACACTGAAGCTTTCTTT
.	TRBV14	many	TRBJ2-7	CASSQVEGYSYEQYF	TGTGCCAGCAGCCAAGTGGAGGGGTATTCCTACGAGCAGTACTTC
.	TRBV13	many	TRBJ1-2	CASSLGVNYGYTF	TGTGCCAGCAGCTTAGGAGTTAACTATGGCTACACCTTC
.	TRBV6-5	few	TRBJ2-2	CASSYSIILHTNTGELFF	TGTGCCAGCAGTTACTCGATAATACTGCACACGAACACCGGGGAGCTGTTTTTT
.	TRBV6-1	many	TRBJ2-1	CASRSYYEQFF	TGTGCCAGCCGTTCCTATTATGAGCAGTTCTTC
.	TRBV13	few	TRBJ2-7	CASSSGRGANEQYF	TGTGCCAGCAGCTCCGGAAGGGGGGCCAACGAGCAGTACTTC
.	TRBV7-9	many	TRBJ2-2	CASNGDSQVEGELFF	TGTGCCAGCAACGGAGACAGCCAGGTGGAAGGGGAGCTGTTTTTT
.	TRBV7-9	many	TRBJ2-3	CASSLDYGGTDTQYF	TGTGCCAGCAGCTTAGATTATGGGGGCACAGATACGCAGTATTTT
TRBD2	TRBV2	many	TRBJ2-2	CASSGLAGDTGELFF	TGTGCCAGCAGTGGACTAGCGGGTGACACCGGGGAGCTGTTTTTT
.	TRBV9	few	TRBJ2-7	CASSVGPYGEQYF	TGTGCCAGCAGCGTAGGTCCTTATGGCGAGCAGTACTTC
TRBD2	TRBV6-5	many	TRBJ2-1	CASSLTSGAYNEQFF	TGTGCCAGCAGCTTGACTAGCGGTGCCTACAATGAGCAGTTCTTC